Presented here are 17 T cell receptor beta chains from one specimen sequenced in a study of CD8 T cells in ankylosing spondylitis. TCRdb reanalysed the 5' RACE reads using MiXCR and keeps one entry per CDR3 protein. The table lists 750,000 to 850,000 distinct CDR3 sequences, roughly 10% of them singletons. Overall study results and limits: Seven to nine highly homologous variants formed a TCR beta motif that appeared characteristic of ankylosing spondylitis blood.

Antigen specificity for these receptors is unknown. Sequencing used blood, either unsorted or a sorted T cell fraction (not recorded which). The receptors derive from a male donor with ankylosing spondylitis.

This clonotype was counted between two and nine times. The chain links TRBV7-8 to TRBJ2-7; maybe TRBD2 (6 bases). From germline, CDR1 is SGHVS and CDR2 FQNEAQ. The CDR3 length is 15 residues. V was shortened by 3 bases and J by 3 bases, with 15 bases between the two germline ends. The chain's CDR3 is CASSLRIGGDYEQYF. The DNA of the CDR3 is TGTGCCAGCAGCTTGAGGATTGGCGGGGACTACGAGCAGTACTTC.

Here the CDR3 DNA reads TGTGCCAGCAGCTTTGACCTGGGACGGGGGCTGAGCGCTTTCTTT. Translation gives CASSFDLGRGLSAFF. The chain combines TRBV5-5 with TRBJ1-1; TRBD1 might be the D (6 bases). Germline CDR1 SGHKS, CDR2 YYEKEE (reference sequence). Trimming took off 2 bases at V and 11 bases at J, with 22 bases between the two ends. The CDR3 length is 15 residues. The full variable domain, completed using reference TRBV5-5 and TRBJ1-1, is DAGVTQSPTHLIKTRGQQVTLRCSPISGHKSVSWYQQVLGQGPQFIFQYYEKEERGRGNFPDRFSARQFPNYSSELNVNALLLGDSALYLCASSFDLGRGLSAFFGQGTRLTVV.

The table lists this clonotype with a few counts. The V gene is TRBV7-9, the J gene TRBJ1-4; possible D gene TRBD1, 5 bases. The CDR3 totals 14 residues. Germline-derived CDR1 and CDR2 are SEHNR and FQNEAQ (reference sequence). Trimming took off 1 base at V and 8 bases at J, with 11 bases between the two ends. CDR3 bases: TGTGCCAGCAGCTTAGGCGGGGGTGACGAAAAACTGTTTTTT. Protein product: CASSLGGGDEKLFF.

The rearrangement uses TRBV7-2 and TRBJ1-2; D ambiguous. V lost 3 bases and J lost 8, with 13 bases in between. CDR1 is SGHTA and CDR2 is FQGNSA in the germline V gene. CDR3 length equals 13 residues. The CDR3 reads CASSFGGDGGYTF. Here the CDR3 DNA reads TGTGCCAGCAGCTTCGGTGGAGATGGGGGCTACACCTTC.

This clonotype was recorded many times. The gene calls are TRBV29-1 and TRBJ2-3; 8 bases agree with TRBD2. With V trimmed by 4 bases and J by 4 bases, 7 bases remained unmatched. CDR3 length: 14 residues. Germline assignment: CDR1 SQVTM and CDR2 ANQGSEA. The CDR3 region has the DNA TGCAGCGTTGTAGGCGGGAGGCTGGCAGATACGCAGTATTTT. Translated, it gives CSVVGGRLADTQYF.

Ten or more counts support this clonotype. The chain recombines TRBV5-1 with TRBJ1-1; 7 bases map to TRBD1. The CDR3 runs to 13 residues. Unmatched junction bases numbered 8, after V lost 5 bases and J lost 7 bases. CDR1 SGHRS and CDR2 YFSETQ come from the germline V gene. The CDR3 nucleotides read TGCGCCAGCAGTGAGCAGGGGGATGGTGAAGCTTTCTTT. Protein sequence: CASSEQGDGEAFF.

This chain uses TRBV7-6 with TRBJ2-1; TRBD2 matches 7 bases. Looked up from germline, CDR1 is SGHVS and CDR2 is FNYEAQ. The CDR3 covers 16 residues. J lost 2 bases, V lost 0 bases, and 4 bases had no gene match. The CDR3 DNA sequence: TGTGCCAGCAGCTTAGCGTCGGCGGGGGCCTACAATGAGCAGTTCTTC. Its translation is CASSLASAGAYNEQFF.

V is TRBV7-2 and J is TRBJ2-7; D unclear. The CDR3 is 13 amino acids. V gave up 3 bases and J gave up 2 bases, with 8 bases separating them. Germline V gene data show CDR1 as SGHTA and CDR2 as FQGNSA. The CDR3 sequence is CASSFVTTYEQYF. Written as DNA, the CDR3 is TGTGCCAGCAGCTTCGTGACAACCTACGAGCAGTACTTC.

This clonotype was counted a few times. The rearrangement uses TRBV13 and TRBJ2-7; D not certain. The CDR3 extends over 13 amino acids. Trimming stripped 2 bases from V and 3 bases from J, with 8 bases between. CDR1 is PRHDT and CDR2 is FYEKMQ in the germline V gene (reference sequence). The CDR3 reads CASSLRWYYEQYF. CDR3 nucleotide sequence: TGTGCCAGCAGCTTAAGGTGGTACTACGAGCAGTACTTC.

The chain recombines TRBV4-1 with TRBJ1-2; TRBD1 might be the D (6 bases). Trimming took 6 bases from V and 6 from J, leaving 17 bases between them. Looked up from germline, CDR1 is MGHRA and CDR2 is YSYEKL. The CDR3 is 14 amino acids. CDR3 region: CASSREQGRDGYTF. CDR3 DNA sequence: TGCGCCAGCAGTCGAGAACAGGGTCGTGATGGCTACACCTTC.

This clonotype appeared many times. The genes are TRBV10-3 and TRBJ1-2; D remains ambiguous. The CDR3 is made up of 15 amino acids. Germline loops: CDR1 ENHRY, CDR2 SYGVKD. V gave up 10 bases and J gave up 7 bases, with 25 bases separating them. CDR3 bases: TGTGCCACCAAAACGGGATCCCCCGGGTATGGTGGCTACACCTTC. Translated: CATKTGSPGYGGYTF.

The chain carries TRBV5-6 and TRBJ1-1; a weak D match, TRBD1 (6 bases). The CDR3 spans 14 residues. V gave up 4 bases and J gave up 6 bases, with 16 bases separating them. Germline V CDR1 and CDR2: SGHDT, YYEEEE. CDR3 amino acids: CASSRDRLRSEAFF. The DNA of the CDR3 is TGTGCCAGCAGCAGAGACAGGTTACGATCTGAAGCTTTCTTT.

The V and J genes are TRBV5-1 and TRBJ1-5, with a weak D call TRBD1 (6 bases). This CDR3 comprises 14 residues. V lost 5 bases, J lost 3 bases, and 12 bases lay in between. The germline gives CDR1 SGHRS, CDR2 YFSETQ. The CDR3 protein is CASSSGEANQPQHF. CDR3 DNA sequence: TGCGCCAGCAGTTCAGGGGAAGCCAATCAGCCCCAGCATTTT.

In its sample, this clonotype was seen a few times. V and J are TRBV24-1 and TRBJ2-1; D remains unclear. Germline values: CDR1 KGHDR, CDR2 SFDVKD. V gave up 1 base and J gave up 1 base, with 10 bases separating them. The CDR3 is made up of 16 amino acids. As DNA, the CDR3 is TGTGCCACCAGTGATTTACGGACCGGGTCCTACAATGAGCAGTTCTTC. Its protein product is CATSDLRTGSYNEQFF.

As DNA, the CDR3 is TGTGCCAGCAGCCGGAACAGGGGCTTCCGAGAGACCCAGTACTTC. It specifies CASSRNRGFRETQYF. This chain joins TRBV7-2 and TRBJ2-5; 7 bases line up with TRBD1. The CDR3 length is 15 residues. CDR1 is SGHTA and CDR2 is FQGNSA in the germline V gene. Losses at the gene ends were 5 bases for V and 4 bases for J; bases not matched to a gene: 10. The full variable domain, in which reference TRBV7-2 and TRBJ2-5 provide the parts outside the CDR3, is GAGVSQSPSNKVTEKGKDVELRCDPISGHTALYWYRQSLGQGLEFLIYFQGNSAPDKSGLPSDRFSAERTGGSVSTLTIQRTQQEDSAVYLCASSRNRGFRETQYFGPGTRLLVL.

This clonotype has a handful of counts. This chain connects TRBV6-2 or TRBV6-3 to TRBJ2-1, with D possibly TRBD2 on 6 matching bases. Germline CDR1 reads MNHEY; CDR2 reads SVGEGT. Trimming shortened V by 2 bases and J by 8 bases, and 16 bases separated the two germline ends. The CDR3 has 15 amino acids. CDR3 nucleotides: TGTGCCAGCAGTTACAATCCCCGACTAGTCTATGAGCAGTTCTTC. Protein sequence: CASSYNPRLVYEQFF.

The genes are TRBV5-1 and TRBJ1-1; D not resolved. Per germline, CDR1 SGHRS and CDR2 YFSETQ. The CDR3 spans 13 residues. V was cut by 9 bases and J by 5 bases, with 17 bases left in between. This CDR3 reads CATRLNLGTEAFF. CDR3 nucleotides: TGCGCCACCCGCCTTAACCTGGGGACTGAAGCTTTCTTT.